The 10 T cell receptor beta chains below all came from one sample that was sequenced in a study of T cells in Graves' hyperthyroidism and ophthalmopathy. Amplified TCR beta CDR3 regions came from RNA transcripts. TCR CDR3 underwent first-round RT-PCR with the HTBI primer set. One entry per CDR3 protein results from TCRdb running MiXCR on the multiplex PCR reads. This table has approximately 630,000 distinct CDR3 sequences, 15% to 20% appearing once. The specimen was blood. The receptor source for this set is a woman between 25 and 40 years old with Graves' hyperthyroidism.

This clonotype was counted ten times or more. The rearrangement uses TRBV24-1 and TRBJ1-5; the D is unclear. The CDR3 runs 13 residues. Trimming took off 7 bases at V and 6 bases at J, with 12 bases between the two ends. The germline V gene encodes CDR1 KGHDR and CDR2 SFDVKD. The CDR3 DNA reads TGTGCCACCAGGGGAGAAACCTCTCAGCCCCAGCATTTT. This gives the protein CATRGETSQPQHF.

This chain joins TRBV7-2 and TRBJ2-7; D is perhaps TRBD2 (6 bases). Trimming pared 4 bases from V and 9 bases from J, leaving 16 bases between. Germline V CDR1 and CDR2: SGHTA, FQGNSA. The CDR3 runs 13 residues. The CDR3 DNA sequence: TGTGCCAGCAGCTCCGGGACTTTGAGGGGGCAGTACTTC. This codes for CASSSGTLRGQYF.

The chain combines TRBV19 with TRBJ2-7; the D gene is possibly TRBD1 (6 bases). This CDR3 is built from 15 residues. V shed 5 bases and J shed 6 bases, with 20 bases lying between them. CDR1 and CDR2 (germline): LNHDA, SQIVND (reference sequence). The CDR3 bases are TGTGCCAGTAGTGGCTCTACCCCGACAGGATTCGAGCAGTACTTC. Amino acid sequence: CASSGSTPTGFEQYF.

V is TRBV13 and J is TRBJ2-5; 8 bases match TRBD2. Germline V gene data show CDR1 as PRHDT and CDR2 as FYEKMQ (reference sequence). V shed 0 bases, J shed 5 bases, and the junction held 8 bases outside the gene matches. This CDR3 contains 16 residues. This CDR3 is CASSLGTSVWQETQYF. The CDR3 DNA follows: TGTGCCAGCAGCTTAGGGACTAGCGTTTGGCAGGAGACCCAGTACTTC.

The chain couples TRBV11-3 to TRBJ1-4; D possibly corresponds to TRBD1 (5 bases). Germline CDR1 SGHNT, CDR2 YENEEA. The CDR3 extends over 12 amino acids. V lost 8 bases and J lost 4, with 8 bases in between. The CDR3: CASGGYNEKLFF. Here the CDR3 DNA reads TGTGCCAGCGGGGGATATAATGAAAAACTGTTTTTT.

The chain combines TRBV12-3 or TRBV12-4 with TRBJ2-1; no clear D gene. V was clipped by 1 base and J by 6 bases, with 7 bases between them. This CDR3 is built from 13 residues. The CDR3 reads CASSLGLLNEQFF. CDR3 bases: TGTGCCAGCAGTTTAGGCCTGCTCAATGAGCAGTTCTTC.

The chain carries TRBV27 and TRBJ1-6; D is uncertain. Germline CDR1 and CDR2: MNHEY and SMNVEV (reference sequence). There are 12 residues in the CDR3. V dropped 6 bases and J dropped 5 bases, with 5 bases sitting between them. The DNA of the CDR3 is TGTGCCAGCAGCACAAATAATTCACCCCTCCACTTT. Translating it yields CASSTNNSPLHF.

This clonotype was seen at least ten times. The junction and the germline gene differ at one end; a read error may be behind it. The chain combines TRBV27 with TRBJ2-2; D may be TRBD1 (6 bases). CDR1 MNHEY and CDR2 SMNVEV come from the germline V gene (reference sequence). The CDR3 has 17 amino acids. CDR3 bases: TGTGCCAGCAGTTTACGGGGACACCCTACTAACACCGGGGAGCTATTTTTT. The encoded protein is CASSLRGHPTNTGELFF.

This clonotype was counted a few times. The chain uses TRBV6-6 and TRBJ2-7, with 9 bases aligning to TRBD1. Losses at the gene ends were 0 bases for V and 6 bases for J; bases not matched to a gene: 6. The CDR3 runs to 15 residues. The germline gives CDR1 MNHNY, CDR2 SVGAGI (reference sequence). The CDR3 DNA follows: TGTGCCAGCAGTTACTCAACAGGGGGCAAGGCCGAGCAGTACTTC. Protein: CASSYSTGGKAEQYF.

The chain links TRBV10-3 to TRBJ2-7; 7 nucleotides agree with TRBD2. J was trimmed by 2 bases and V by 6 bases; bases with no gene match: 7. The CDR3 contains 14 residues. Looked up from germline, CDR1 is ENHRY and CDR2 is SYGVKD. CDR3 in amino acids: CAISPPLAPYEQYF. The CDR3 DNA reads TGTGCCATCAGCCCACCACTAGCGCCCTACGAGCAGTACTTC.